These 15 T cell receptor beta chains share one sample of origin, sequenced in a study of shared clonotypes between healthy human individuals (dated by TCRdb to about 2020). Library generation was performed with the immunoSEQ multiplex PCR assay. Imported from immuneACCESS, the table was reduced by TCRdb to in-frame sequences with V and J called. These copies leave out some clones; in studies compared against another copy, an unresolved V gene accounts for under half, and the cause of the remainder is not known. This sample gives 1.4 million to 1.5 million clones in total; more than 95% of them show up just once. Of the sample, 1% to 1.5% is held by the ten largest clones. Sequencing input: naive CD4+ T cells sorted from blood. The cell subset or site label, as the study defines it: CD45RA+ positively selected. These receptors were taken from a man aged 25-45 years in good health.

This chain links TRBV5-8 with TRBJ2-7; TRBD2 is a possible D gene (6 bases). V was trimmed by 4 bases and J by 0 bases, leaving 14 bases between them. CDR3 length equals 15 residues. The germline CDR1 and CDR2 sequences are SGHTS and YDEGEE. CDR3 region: CASSRRDLASYEQYF. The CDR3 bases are TGTGCCAGCAGCCGCCGGGACTTGGCCTCCTACGAGCAGTACTTC.

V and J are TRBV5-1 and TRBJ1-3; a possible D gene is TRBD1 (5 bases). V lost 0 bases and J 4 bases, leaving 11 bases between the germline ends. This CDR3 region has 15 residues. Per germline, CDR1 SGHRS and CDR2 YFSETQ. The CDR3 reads CASSLGSGYGNTIYF. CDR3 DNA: TGCGCCAGCAGCTTGGGGTCAGGGTACGGAAACACCATATATTTT.

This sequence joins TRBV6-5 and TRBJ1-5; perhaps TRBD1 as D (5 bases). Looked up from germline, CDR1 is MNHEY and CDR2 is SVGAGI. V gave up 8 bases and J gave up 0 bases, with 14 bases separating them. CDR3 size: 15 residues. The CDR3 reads CASRPPGTSNQPQHF. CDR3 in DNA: TGTGCCAGCCGACCACCGGGGACTAGCAATCAGCCCCAGCATTTT.

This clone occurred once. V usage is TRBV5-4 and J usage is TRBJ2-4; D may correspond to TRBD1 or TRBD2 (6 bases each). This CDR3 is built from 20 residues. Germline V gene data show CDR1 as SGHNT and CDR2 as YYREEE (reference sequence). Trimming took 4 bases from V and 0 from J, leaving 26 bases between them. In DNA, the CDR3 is TGTGCCAGCAGCACACAACCCCCTAGCGCAAGGGGGGAAGCCAAAAACATTCAGTACTTC. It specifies CASSTQPPSARGEAKNIQYF.

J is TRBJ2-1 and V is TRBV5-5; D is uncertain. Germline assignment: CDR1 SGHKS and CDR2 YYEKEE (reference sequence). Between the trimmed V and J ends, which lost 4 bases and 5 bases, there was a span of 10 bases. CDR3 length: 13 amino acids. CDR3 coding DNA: TGTGCCAGCAGCCCGATCCGGGACAATGAGCAGTTCTTC. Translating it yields CASSPIRDNEQFF.

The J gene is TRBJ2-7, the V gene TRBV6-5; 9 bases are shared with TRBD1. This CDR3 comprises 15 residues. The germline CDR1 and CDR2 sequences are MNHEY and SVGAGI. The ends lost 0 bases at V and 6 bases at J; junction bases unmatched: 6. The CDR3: CASSYSGTGSSEQYF. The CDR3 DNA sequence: TGTGCCAGCAGTTACTCCGGGACAGGGTCGTCCGAGCAGTACTTC.

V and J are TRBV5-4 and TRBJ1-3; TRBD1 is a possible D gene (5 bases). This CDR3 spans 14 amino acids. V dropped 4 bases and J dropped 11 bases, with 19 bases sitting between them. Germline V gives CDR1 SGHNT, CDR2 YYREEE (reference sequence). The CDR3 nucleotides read TGTGCCAGCAGCACGGGGTCCAGGGTGGGAGCCATATATTTT. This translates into CASSTGSRVGAIYF.

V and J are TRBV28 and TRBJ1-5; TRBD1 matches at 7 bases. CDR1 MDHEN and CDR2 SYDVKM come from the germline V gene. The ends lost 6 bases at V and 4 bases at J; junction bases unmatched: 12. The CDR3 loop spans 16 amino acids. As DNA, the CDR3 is TGTGCCAGCAGCCCACCGGAAGGACAGGTTAATCAGCCCCAGCATTTT. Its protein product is CASSPPEGQVNQPQHF.

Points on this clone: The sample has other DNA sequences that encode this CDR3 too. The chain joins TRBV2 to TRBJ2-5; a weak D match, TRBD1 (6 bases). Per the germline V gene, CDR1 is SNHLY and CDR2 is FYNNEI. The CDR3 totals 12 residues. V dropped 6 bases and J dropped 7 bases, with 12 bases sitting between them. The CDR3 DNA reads TGTGCCAGCAGCAGGAGAGGGGGGACCCAGTACTTC. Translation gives CASSRRGGTQYF.

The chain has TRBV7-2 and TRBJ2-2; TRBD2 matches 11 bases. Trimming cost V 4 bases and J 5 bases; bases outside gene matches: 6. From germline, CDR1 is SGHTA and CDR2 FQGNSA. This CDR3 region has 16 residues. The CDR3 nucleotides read TGTGCCAGCAGCTCCAGACTAGCGGGGCAGACCGGGGAGCTGTTTTTT. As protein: CASSSRLAGQTGELFF.

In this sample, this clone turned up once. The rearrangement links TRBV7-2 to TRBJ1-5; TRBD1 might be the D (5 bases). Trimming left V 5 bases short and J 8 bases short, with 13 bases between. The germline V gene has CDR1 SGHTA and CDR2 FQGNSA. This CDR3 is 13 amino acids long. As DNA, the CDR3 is TGTGCCAGCAGCCGTCGGGGGGGAGAGCCCCAGCATTTT. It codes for CASSRRGGEPQHF.

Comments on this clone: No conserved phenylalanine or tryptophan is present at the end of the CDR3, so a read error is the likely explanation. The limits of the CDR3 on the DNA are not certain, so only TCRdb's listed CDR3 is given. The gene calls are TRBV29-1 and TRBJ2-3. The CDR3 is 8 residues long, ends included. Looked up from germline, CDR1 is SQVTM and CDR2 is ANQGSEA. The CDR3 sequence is CSVEDGLI.

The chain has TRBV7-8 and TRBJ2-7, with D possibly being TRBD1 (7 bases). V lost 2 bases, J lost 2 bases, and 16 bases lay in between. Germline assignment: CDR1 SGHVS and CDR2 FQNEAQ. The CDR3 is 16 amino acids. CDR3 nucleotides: TGTGCCAGCAGCTTACGTACAGGGGCTAGCGCCTACGAGCAGTACTTC. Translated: CASSLRTGASAYEQYF.

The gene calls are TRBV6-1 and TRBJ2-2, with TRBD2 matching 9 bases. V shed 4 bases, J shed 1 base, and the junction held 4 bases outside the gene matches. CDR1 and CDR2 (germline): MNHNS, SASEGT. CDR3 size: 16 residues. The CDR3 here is CASSARLAENTGELFF. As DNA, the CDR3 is TGTGCCAGCAGTGCCCGACTAGCGGAGAACACCGGGGAGCTGTTTTTT.

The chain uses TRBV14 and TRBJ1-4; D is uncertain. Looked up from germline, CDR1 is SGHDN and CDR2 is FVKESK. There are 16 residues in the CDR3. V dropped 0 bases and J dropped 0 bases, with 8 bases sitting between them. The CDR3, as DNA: TGTGCCAGCAGCCAAGACAGAGACGCAACTAATGAAAAACTGTTTTTT. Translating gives CASSQDRDATNEKLFF. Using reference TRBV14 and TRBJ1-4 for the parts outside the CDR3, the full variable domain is EAGVTQFPSHSVIEKGQTVTLRCDPISGHDNLYWYRRVMGKEIKFLLHFVKESKQDESGMPNNRFLAERTGGTYSTLKVQPAELEDSGVYFCASSQDRDATNEKLFFGSGTQLSVL.